This T cell receptor beta chain emerged from a study of blood T cell repertoires in COVID-19. Across the study: Material from acute and convalescent COVID-19 was sourced from the United States, Italy and Spain. The analysed material was cDNA or gDNA that came from T cells, B-cell-depleted T cells, or PBMCs.

In the original processing: Estimation of nucleated cell counts was performed using reference gene primer amplification. Clones were read by immunoSEQ multiplex PCR, and TCRdb kept only the in-frame ones, dropping some. The V and J calls and clone size were taken over from that table, and D and trimming were inferred from the DNA. The sample has tens of thousands of clones, approximately 76% seen once; the top ten hold about 6.4%. This CDR3 contains 15 residues. Germline V gene data show CDR1 as SGHTA and CDR2 as FQGTGA. V trimming: 5 bases; J trimming: 7 bases; junction bases outside the gene matches: 9. This clone was detected once.

Input material: peripheral blood. The receptor was derived from a man in his 70s with acute or convalescent COVID-19. This chain uses TRBV7-3 with TRBJ2-1; 9 positions agree with TRBD1. CDR3: CASSPGGQGQNEQFF. The CDR3 DNA follows: TGTGCCAGCAGCCCAGGGGGACAGGGACAGAATGAGCAGTTCTTC.